The 25 T cell receptor beta chains listed next were all sequenced from one sample in a study of blood T cell repertoires in COVID-19. Measured with immunoSEQ multiplex PCR; TCRdb has only the in-frame clones, and not every one. This repertoire shows 200,000 to 250,000 clones, roughly 80% found once; its top ten account for approximately 4.8%. The sequenced sample was PBMCs or T cells enriched from blood (not recorded which). Receptors were obtained from a woman aged 45-60 years who had been exposed to COVID-19.

A few counts support this clone. The chain carries TRBV15 and TRBJ1-3; D unresolved. V lost 1 base and J 2 bases, leaving 6 bases between the germline ends. CDR3 length equals 14 residues. Germline V gene data show CDR1 as LNHNV and CDR2 as YYDKDF (reference sequence). In nucleotides, the CDR3 is TGTGCCACCAGCAGAGTAGAAGCTGGAAACACCATATATTTT. Its protein is CATSRVEAGNTIYF.

The chain joins TRBV7-2 to TRBJ1-5; D not resolved. Germline CDR1 and CDR2: SGHTA and FQGNSA. The length of the CDR3 is 13 residues. The V gene lost 7 bases and the J gene lost 9 bases, with 16 bases spanning the gap. CDR3 amino acids: CASTGDGASPQHF. CDR3 nucleotides: TGTGCCAGCACAGGCGACGGTGCCTCGCCCCAGCATTTT.

J is TRBJ1-2 and V is TRBV18, with D perhaps matching TRBD1 (5 bases). V lost 0 bases and J lost 0, with 8 bases in between. The CDR3 covers 15 residues. The V gene's germline CDR1 is KGHSH and CDR2 LQKENI. The CDR3 DNA sequence: TGTGCCAGCTCACCACCGACGGGGGCTAACTATGGCTACACCTTC. This encodes CASSPPTGANYGYTF.

The rearrangement uses TRBV18 and TRBJ1-2; the match to TRBD1 covers 9 bases. This CDR3 has 16 residues. Per the germline V gene, CDR1 is KGHSH and CDR2 is LQKENI. The junction had 11 bases not matched to a gene; V was cut back by 3 bases and J by 6 bases. The CDR3 spells CASSPGQGKARDGYTF. The CDR3 coding sequence is TGTGCCAGCTCACCGGGACAGGGTAAGGCTCGTGATGGCTACACCTTC.

The J gene is TRBJ1-6, the V gene TRBV6-2 or TRBV6-3; TRBD1 aligns across 8 bases. V was pared by 6 bases and J by 1 base, with 2 bases of the junction left unmatched. Germline V gene data show CDR1 as MNHEY and CDR2 as SVGEGT. This CDR3 region has 15 residues. The DNA for the CDR3 is TGTGCCAGCAGCCGGACAGGGTCCTATAATTCACCCCTCCACTTT. The encoded protein is CASSRTGSYNSPLHF.

The V call is TRBV9, the J call TRBJ2-5; 7 positions match TRBD2. V gave up 3 bases and J gave up 5 bases; unmatched junction bases: 1. Germline assignment: CDR1 SGDLS and CDR2 YYNGEE. The CDR3 extends over 12 amino acids. The DNA of the CDR3 is TGTGCCAGCAGCGGGACTAGGGAGACCCAGTACTTC. It yields the protein CASSGTRETQYF.

The genes are TRBV6-5 and TRBJ1-4, with unresolved D. Trimming pared 5 bases from V and 8 bases from J, leaving 9 bases between. The germline V gene encodes CDR1 MNHEY and CDR2 SVGAGI. There are 12 residues in the CDR3. The CDR3 is CASSRSSEKLFF. CDR3 DNA sequence: TGTGCCAGCAGTCGGAGCTCCGAAAAACTGTTTTTT.

This clone was recorded a few times. This sequence joins TRBV7-2 and TRBJ2-1; D is undetermined. This CDR3 has 11 amino acids. Trimming pared 3 bases from V and 10 bases from J, leaving 7 bases between. CDR1 SGHTA and CDR2 FQGNSA come from the germline V gene. The CDR3 DNA reads TGTGCCAGCAGCTTTGCGGAGGAGCAGTTCTTC. Protein product: CASSFAEEQFF. Looking up the rest from reference TRBV7-2 and TRBJ2-1 gives the full variable domain: GAGVSQSPSNKVTEKGKDVELRCDPISGHTALYWYRQSLGQGLEFLIYFQGNSAPDKSGLPSDRFSAERTGGSVSTLTIQRTQQEDSAVYLCASSFAEEQFFGPGTRLTVL.

V is TRBV2 and J is TRBJ1-5; weak D call: TRBD1 (6 bases). V lost 4 bases to trimming and J lost 7 bases, with 17 bases between them. The length of the CDR3 is 15 residues. Per germline, CDR1 SNHLY and CDR2 FYNNEI. The CDR3 region is CASSGGQVRRQPQHF. In DNA, the CDR3 is TGTGCCAGCAGTGGGGGGCAGGTTCGACGGCAGCCCCAGCATTTT.

The chain carries TRBV11-2 and TRBJ2-7, with a weak D call TRBD1 (6 bases). The CDR3 runs 14 residues. Between the trimmed V and J ends, which lost 3 bases and 4 bases, there was a span of 13 bases. Per germline, CDR1 SGHAT and CDR2 FQNNGV. The CDR3 protein is CASSFGLDRYEQYF. DNA for the CDR3: TGTGCCAGCAGCTTCGGACTCGACAGGTACGAGCAGTACTTC.

The rearrangement links TRBV5-1 to TRBJ2-7, with 11 bases that match TRBD1. The CDR3 is 15 residues long. Germline-derived CDR1 and CDR2 are SGHRS and YFSETQ. The trim removed 4 bases at V and 5 bases at J, leaving 8 bases unmatched. CDR3 nucleotide sequence: TGCGCCAGCAGCCCAGGACAGGGGGCGAGCCACGAGCAGTACTTC. Protein: CASSPGQGASHEQYF.

This clone was seen only a few times. Additional DNA sequences in this sample encode the identical CDR3. The gene calls are TRBV11-2 and TRBJ2-5; no reliable D call. V lost 0 bases and J 1 base, leaving 6 bases between the germline ends. The CDR3 is 14 residues long. Looked up from germline, CDR1 is SGHAT and CDR2 is FQNNGV. CDR3 sequence (DNA): TGTGCCAGCAGCTTAGATTCCAGCCAAGAGACCCAGTACTTC. Translation gives CASSLDSSQETQYF.

The J gene is TRBJ2-3, the V gene TRBV11-2; tentatively, D is TRBD2 (5 bases). Germline V gene data show CDR1 as SGHAT and CDR2 as FQNNGV. This CDR3 region has 14 residues. Trimming removed 1 base at V and 4 bases at J, with 9 bases between. CDR3 amino acids: CASSLVSGADTQYF. The CDR3 DNA is TGTGCCAGCAGCTTAGTATCCGGGGCAGATACGCAGTATTTT.

In this sample, this clone turned up once. The chain is built from TRBV9 and TRBJ2-7, with TRBD2 identical over 11 bases. This CDR3 has 18 residues. Per the germline V gene, CDR1 is SGDLS and CDR2 is YYNGEE. The trim removed 0 bases at V and 2 bases at J, leaving 10 bases unmatched. CDR3 amino acids: CASSVGYEGLAVPYEQYF. In DNA form, the CDR3 reads TGTGCCAGCAGCGTAGGCTATGAGGGACTAGCGGTTCCCTACGAGCAGTACTTC.

This clone was counted between two and nine times. This chain's CDR3 is CAYGSLAANSPLHF. The DNA of the CDR3 is TGTGCCTACGGCTCCCTGGCGGCGAATTCACCCCTCCACTTT. This chain uses TRBV30 with TRBJ1-6; unclear D gene. The CDR3 runs 14 residues. CDR1 is GTSNPN and CDR2 is SVGIG in the germline V gene (reference sequence). V shed 7 bases and J shed 7 bases, with 17 bases lying between them.

This clone was seen a handful of times. The chain couples TRBV11-2 to TRBJ1-4; D not certain. Trimming shortened V by 5 bases and J by 8 bases, and 24 bases separated the two germline ends. The CDR3 loop spans 17 amino acids. Germline CDR1 and CDR2: SGHAT and FQNNGV. CDR3 nucleotides: TGTGCCAGCAGCCGCTCATCCCCCACCGGGCGGGGAGAAAAACTGTTTTTT. This codes for CASSRSSPTGRGEKLFF.

The chain links TRBV7-2 to TRBJ1-1; 9 bases match TRBD1. The CDR3 contains 14 residues. Per germline, CDR1 SGHTA and CDR2 FQGNSA. Trimming cost V 5 bases and J 5 bases; bases outside gene matches: 6. Written as DNA, the CDR3 is TGTGCCAGCAGCCCGGACAGGGGAGGAACTGAAGCTTTCTTT. Its translation is CASSPDRGGTEAFF. Full variable domain (rest looked up from reference TRBV7-2 and TRBJ1-1): GAGVSQSPSNKVTEKGKDVELRCDPISGHTALYWYRQSLGQGLEFLIYFQGNSAPDKSGLPSDRFSAERTGGSVSTLTIQRTQQEDSAVYLCASSPDRGGTEAFFGQGTRLTVV.

V is TRBV7-9 and J is TRBJ2-3; 10 bases fit TRBD2. V shed 4 bases, J shed 8 bases, and the junction held 15 bases outside the gene matches. The CDR3 has 17 amino acids. CDR1 is SEHNR and CDR2 is FQNEAQ in the germline V gene (reference sequence). The CDR3: CASSSLSGGNPKGTQYF. CDR3 DNA: TGTGCCAGCAGCTCCCTTAGCGGGGGGAACCCCAAGGGTACGCAGTATTTT.

The rearrangement links TRBV6-6 to TRBJ1-5; D is undetermined. Germline V gene lookup returns CDR1 MNHNY and CDR2 SVGAGI (reference sequence). This CDR3 has 12 residues. With 2 bases removed from V and 8 bases from J, the gap between germline ends came to 7 bases. The CDR3 sequence is CASSYVAKPQHF. CDR3 DNA: TGTGCCAGCAGTTACGTAGCGAAGCCCCAGCATTTT.

The V and J genes are TRBV11-2 and TRBJ2-5, with TRBD1 matching 7 bases. The CDR3 has 14 amino acids. The ends lost 5 bases at V and 4 bases at J; junction bases unmatched: 7. The germline V gene has CDR1 SGHAT and CDR2 FQNNGV. CDR3 region: CASSQTGARETQYF. The DNA for the CDR3 is TGTGCCAGCAGCCAAACAGGGGCGAGAGAGACCCAGTACTTC.

This clone was detected once. The chain links TRBV5-4 to TRBJ1-2; 7 bases match TRBD1. CDR3 length: 16 residues. Germline trimming cut 3 bases from V and 4 bases from J; bases unmatched to any gene: 12. Germline assignment: CDR1 SGHNT and CDR2 YYREEE (reference sequence). The CDR3 DNA reads as TGTGCCAGCAGCTCCCCTGGGGGTCAGGGGGGCTATGGCTACACCTTC. Translating it yields CASSSPGGQGGYGYTF. Combining the CDR3 with reference TRBV5-4 and TRBJ1-2 gives the whole variable domain ETGVTQSPTHLIKTRGQQVTLRCSSQSGHNTVSWYQQALGQGPQFIFQYYREEENGRGNFPPRFSGLQFPNYSSELNVNALELDDSALYLCASSSPGGQGGYGYTFGSGTRLTVV.

The chain joins TRBV3-1 (or the pseudogene TRBV3-2) to TRBJ2-2; possibly TRBD1 for D (6 bases). Trimming removed 4 bases from V and 9 bases from J, with 15 bases in between. The CDR3 loop spans 14 amino acids. The germline V gene encodes CDR1 LGHDT and CDR2 YNNKEL (reference sequence). The CDR3, as DNA: TGTGCCAGCAGCCTCCTATCAGGGGAGCGGGAGCTGTTTTTT. Protein: CASSLLSGERELFF.

The CDR3 region is CASSYGRKLFF. The CDR3 coding sequence is TGTGCCAGCAGTTACGGTAGAAAACTGTTTTTT. The chain employs TRBV6-5 and TRBJ1-4; D unclear. This CDR3 is built from 11 residues. Germline V lookup: CDR1 MNHEY, CDR2 SVGAGI. V shed 2 bases and J shed 10 bases, with 5 bases lying between them.

Here the CDR3 DNA reads TGTGCCAGCAGTCCTACGGGACTAGCGGCACAGCAGTACTTC. It is translated as CASSPTGLAAQQYF. The chain links TRBV27 to TRBJ2-7, with 11 bases aligning to TRBD2. Germline V gene sequence: CDR1 MNHEY, CDR2 SMNVEV (reference sequence). This CDR3 region has 14 residues. Trimming at V came to 5 bases and at J to 8 bases, leaving 8 bases not matched to a gene.

This clone was observed once. V and J are TRBV18 and TRBJ2-3; D perhaps matches TRBD1 (6 bases). V was trimmed by 6 bases and J by 7 bases, leaving 23 bases between them. This CDR3 is built from 16 residues. CDR1 is KGHSH and CDR2 is LQKENI in the germline V gene. The CDR3 nucleotides read TGTGCCAGCTCGCCCCGGGACACCAAAGCGGAAAATACGCAGTATTTT. Amino acids: CASSPRDTKAENTQYF.